This TCR beta chain was identified in a study of blood T cell repertoires in COVID-19. The V end was cut by 6 bases, the J end by 6 bases, with 15 bases between. This CDR3 spans 14 amino acids. Germline V gene sequence: CDR1 ENHRY, CDR2 SYGVKD. Sequencing used immunoSEQ multiplex PCR; TCRdb keeps in-frame clones, though not all of them. The sample lists 200,000 to 300,000 clones, around 88% seen once, with just over 3% in the top ten. The chain combines TRBV10-3 with TRBJ1-5, with a weak D call TRBD1 (6 bases). Sequences were obtained from peripheral blood. The sequence derives from a woman in her 30s who had recovered from COVID-19. The CDR3 spells CAISDTGIGQPQHF. CDR3 nucleotide sequence: TGTGCCATCAGCGATACAGGGATCGGTCAGCCCCAGCATTTT.